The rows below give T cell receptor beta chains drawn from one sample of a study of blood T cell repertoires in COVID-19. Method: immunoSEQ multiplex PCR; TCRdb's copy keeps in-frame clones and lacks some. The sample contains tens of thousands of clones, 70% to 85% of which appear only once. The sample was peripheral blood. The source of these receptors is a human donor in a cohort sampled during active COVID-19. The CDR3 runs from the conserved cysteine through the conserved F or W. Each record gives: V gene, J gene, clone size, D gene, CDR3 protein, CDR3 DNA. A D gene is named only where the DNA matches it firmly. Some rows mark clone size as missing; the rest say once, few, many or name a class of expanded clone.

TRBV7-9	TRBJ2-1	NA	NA	CASSPWPLYNEQFF	TGTGCCAGCAGCCCATGGCCCTTATACAATGAGCAGTTCTTC
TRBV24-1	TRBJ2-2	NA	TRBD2	CATSDPTTSGGAWNTGELFF	TGTGCCACCAGTGACCCTACCACTAGCGGGGGGGCATGGAACACCGGGGAGCTGTTTTTT
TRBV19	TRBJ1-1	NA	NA	CASSIIQWSRNTEAFF	TGTGCCAGTAGTATAATTCAGTGGAGCAGGAACACTGAAGCTTTCTTT
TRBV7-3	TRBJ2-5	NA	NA	CASSPRPGVQETQYF	TGTGCCAGCAGCCCCCGTCCCGGGGTTCAAGAGACCCAGTACTTC
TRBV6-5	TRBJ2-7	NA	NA	CASSAARGSEQYF	TGTGCCAGCAGCGCGGCGCGGGGAAGCGAGCAGTACTTC
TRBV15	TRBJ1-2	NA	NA	CATSENVRYDYGYTF	TGTGCCACCAGCGAAAACGTCCGGTACGACTATGGCTACACCTTC
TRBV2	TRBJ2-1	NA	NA	CARDWTAAQNEQFF	TGTGCCCGGGATTGGACAGCTGCTCAAAATGAGCAGTTCTTC
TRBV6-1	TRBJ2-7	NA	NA	CASSERPLAGRYEQYF	TGTGCCAGCAGTGAACGGCCCCTAGCAGGGAGGTACGAGCAGTACTTC
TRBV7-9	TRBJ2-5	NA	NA	CASSPPPGWGRGETQYF	TGTGCCAGCAGCCCCCCACCGGGGTGGGGGCGTGGGGAGACCCAGTACTTC
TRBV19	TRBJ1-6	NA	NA	CASSQETVYNSPLHF	TGTGCCAGTAGTCAGGAGACAGTTTATAATTCACCCCTCCACTTT
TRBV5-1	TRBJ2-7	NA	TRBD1	CASSLTTGGDYEQYF	TGCGCCAGCAGCTTAACGACAGGGGGGGACTACGAGCAGTACTTC
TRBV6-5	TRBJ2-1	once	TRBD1	CASRTRDRGYNEQFF	TGTGCCAGCAGGACCCGGGACAGGGGTTACAATGAGCAGTTCTTC
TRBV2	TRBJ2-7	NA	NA	CASSLLAGLGSF	TGTGCCAGCAGTTTACTTGCGGGTCTCGGTTCCTTC
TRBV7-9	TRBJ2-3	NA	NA	CASSSLGAPGDTQYF	TGTGCCAGCAGCTCCTTAGGGGCCCCCGGAGATACGCAGTATTTT
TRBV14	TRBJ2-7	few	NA	CASSDQGLYEQYF	TGTGCCAGCAGCGACCAGGGGTTATACGAGCAGTACTTC
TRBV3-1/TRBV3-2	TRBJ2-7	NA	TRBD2	CASSQDTGTSSYEQYF	TGTGCCAGCAGCCAAGATACCGGGACTAGCTCTTACGAGCAGTACTTC
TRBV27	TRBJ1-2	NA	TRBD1	CASSLSGSLPGQGGGYTF	TGTGCCAGCAGTTTATCCGGAAGCTTACCGGGACAGGGGGGCGGCTACACCTTC
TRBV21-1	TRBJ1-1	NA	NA	CASSRGGAPCPEAFF	TGTGCCAGCAGCAGGGGAGGGGCACCTTGTCCTGAAGCTTTCTTT
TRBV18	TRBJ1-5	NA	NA	CASSPTGPLNQPQHF	TGTGCCAGCTCCCCTACAGGGCCTCTCAATCAGCCCCAGCATTTT
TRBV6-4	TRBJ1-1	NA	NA	CASSVQENTEAFF	TGTGCCAGCAGTGTTCAGGAGAACACTGAAGCTTTCTTT
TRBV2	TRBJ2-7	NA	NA	CASSVPGGPYEQYF	TGTGCCAGCAGTGTGCCGGGGGGCCCTTACGAGCAGTACTTC
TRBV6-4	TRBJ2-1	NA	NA	CASSAYAVSEQFF	TGTGCCAGCAGTGCCTACGCGGTCAGTGAGCAGTTCTTC
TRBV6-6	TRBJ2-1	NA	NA	CASSYSIEQFF	TGTGCCAGCAGTTACTCTATCGAGCAGTTCTTC
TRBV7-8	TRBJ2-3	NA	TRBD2	CASSSASGGEGTQYF	TGTGCCAGCAGCTCAGCTAGCGGGGGGGAGGGGACGCAGTATTTT
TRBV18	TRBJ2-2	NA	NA	CASSPVVIANTGELFF	TGTGCCAGCTCACCAGTGGTTATAGCGAACACCGGGGAGCTGTTTTTT
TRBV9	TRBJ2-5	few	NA	CASSVESGNIQETQYF	TGTGCCAGCAGCGTAGAATCGGGTAACATACAAGAGACCCAGTACTTC